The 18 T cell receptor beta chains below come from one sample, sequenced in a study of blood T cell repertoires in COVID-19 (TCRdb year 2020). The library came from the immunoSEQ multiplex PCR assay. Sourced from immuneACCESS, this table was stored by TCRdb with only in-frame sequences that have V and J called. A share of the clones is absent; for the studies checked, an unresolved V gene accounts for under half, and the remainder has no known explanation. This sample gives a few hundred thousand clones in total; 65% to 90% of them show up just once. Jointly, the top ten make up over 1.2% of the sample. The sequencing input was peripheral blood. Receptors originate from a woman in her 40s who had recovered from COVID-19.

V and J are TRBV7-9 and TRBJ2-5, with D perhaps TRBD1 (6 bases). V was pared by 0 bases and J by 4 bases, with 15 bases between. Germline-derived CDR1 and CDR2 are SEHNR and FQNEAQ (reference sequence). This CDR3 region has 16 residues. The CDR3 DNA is TGTGCCAGCAGCTTAGCGGCAGGGGAAGGAATAGAGACCCAGTACTTC. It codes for CASSLAAGEGIETQYF.

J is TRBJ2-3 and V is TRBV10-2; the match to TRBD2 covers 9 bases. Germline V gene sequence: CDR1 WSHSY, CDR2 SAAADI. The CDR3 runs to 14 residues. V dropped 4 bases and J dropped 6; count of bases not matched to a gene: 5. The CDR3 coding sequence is TGCGCCAGCAGTGGGACTAGCGTTCAGGATACGCAGTATTTT. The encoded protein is CASSGTSVQDTQYF.

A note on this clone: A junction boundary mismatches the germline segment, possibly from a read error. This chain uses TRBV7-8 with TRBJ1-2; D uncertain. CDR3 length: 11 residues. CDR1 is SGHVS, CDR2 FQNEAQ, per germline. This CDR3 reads CASSSKYGYTF. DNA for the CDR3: TGTGCCAGCAGCTCTAAATATGGCTACACCTTC.

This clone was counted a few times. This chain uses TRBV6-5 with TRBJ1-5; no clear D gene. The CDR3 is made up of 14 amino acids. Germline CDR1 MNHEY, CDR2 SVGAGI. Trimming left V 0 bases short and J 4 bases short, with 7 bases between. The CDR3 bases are TGTGCCAGCAGTTACTCGGGCGGGAATCAGCCCCAGCATTTT. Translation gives CASSYSGGNQPQHF.

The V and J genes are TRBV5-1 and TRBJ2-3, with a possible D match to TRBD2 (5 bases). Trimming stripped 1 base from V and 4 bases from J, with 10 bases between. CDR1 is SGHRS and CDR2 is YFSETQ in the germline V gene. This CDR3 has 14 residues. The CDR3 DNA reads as TGCGCCAGCAGCTTGCAAACCGGGGCAGATACGCAGTATTTT. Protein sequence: CASSLQTGADTQYF.

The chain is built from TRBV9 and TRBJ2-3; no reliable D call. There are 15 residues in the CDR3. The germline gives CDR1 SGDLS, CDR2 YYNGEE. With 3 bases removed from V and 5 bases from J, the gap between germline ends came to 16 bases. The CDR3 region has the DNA TGTGCCAGCAGCGCGAGCTGGTCCTCCCGAGATACGCAGTATTTT. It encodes CASSASWSSRDTQYF.

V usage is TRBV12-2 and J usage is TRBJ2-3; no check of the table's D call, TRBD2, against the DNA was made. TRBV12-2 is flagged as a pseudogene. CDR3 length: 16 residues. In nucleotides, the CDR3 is TGTGCAAGTCGCTTAGTCCCTCAGCGGGGGGGATCAACGCAGTATTTT. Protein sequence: CASRLVPQRGGSTQYF.

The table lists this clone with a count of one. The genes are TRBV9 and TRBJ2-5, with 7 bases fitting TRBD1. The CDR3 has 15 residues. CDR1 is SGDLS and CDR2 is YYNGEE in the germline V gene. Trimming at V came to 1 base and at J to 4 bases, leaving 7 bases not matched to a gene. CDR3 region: CASSVTGQLGETQYF. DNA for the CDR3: TGTGCCAGCAGCGTAACGGGACAGTTGGGAGAGACCCAGTACTTC.

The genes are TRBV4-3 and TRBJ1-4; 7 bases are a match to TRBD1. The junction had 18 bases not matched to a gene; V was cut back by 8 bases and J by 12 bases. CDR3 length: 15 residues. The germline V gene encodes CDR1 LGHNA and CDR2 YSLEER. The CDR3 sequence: CASGSGTVGLGELFF. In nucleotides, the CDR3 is TGCGCCAGCGGTTCCGGGACAGTGGGACTTGGGGAACTGTTTTTT.

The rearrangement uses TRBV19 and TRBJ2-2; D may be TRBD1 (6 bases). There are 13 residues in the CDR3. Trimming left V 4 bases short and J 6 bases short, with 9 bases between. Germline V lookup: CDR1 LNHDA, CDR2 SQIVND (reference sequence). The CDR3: CASSNRAPGELFF. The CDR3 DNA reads TGTGCCAGTAGTAACAGGGCGCCCGGGGAGCTGTTTTTT.

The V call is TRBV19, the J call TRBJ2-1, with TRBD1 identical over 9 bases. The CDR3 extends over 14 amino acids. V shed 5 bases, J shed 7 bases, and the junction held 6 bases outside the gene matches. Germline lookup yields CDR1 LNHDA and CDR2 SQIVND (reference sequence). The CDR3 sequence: CASSVRDRVNEQFF. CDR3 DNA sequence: TGTGCCAGTAGTGTCCGGGACAGGGTGAATGAGCAGTTCTTC.

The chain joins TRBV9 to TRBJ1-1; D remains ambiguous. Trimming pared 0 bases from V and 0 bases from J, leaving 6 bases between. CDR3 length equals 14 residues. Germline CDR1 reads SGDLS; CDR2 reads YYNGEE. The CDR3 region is CASSVGPLNTEAFF. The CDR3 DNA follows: TGTGCCAGCAGCGTAGGTCCATTGAACACTGAAGCTTTCTTT. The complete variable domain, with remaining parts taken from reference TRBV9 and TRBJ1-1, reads DSGVTQTPKHLITATGQRVTLRCSPRSGDLSVYWYQQSLDQGLQFLIQYYNGEERAKGNILERFSAQQFPDLHSELNLSSLELGDSALYFCASSVGPLNTEAFFGQGTRLTVV.

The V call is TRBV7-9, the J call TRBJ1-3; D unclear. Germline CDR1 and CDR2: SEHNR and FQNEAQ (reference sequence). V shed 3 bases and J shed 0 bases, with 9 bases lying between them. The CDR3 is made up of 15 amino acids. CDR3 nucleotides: TGTGCCAGCAGCTTCGACGGGAGCTCTGGAAACACCATATATTTT. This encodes CASSFDGSSGNTIYF.

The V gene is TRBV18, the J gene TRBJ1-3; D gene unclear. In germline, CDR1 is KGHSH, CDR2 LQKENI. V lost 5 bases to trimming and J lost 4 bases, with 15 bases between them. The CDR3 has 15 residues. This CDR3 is CASSMSDRAGNTIYF. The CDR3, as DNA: TGTGCCAGCTCAATGTCAGATCGTGCCGGAAACACCATATATTTT.

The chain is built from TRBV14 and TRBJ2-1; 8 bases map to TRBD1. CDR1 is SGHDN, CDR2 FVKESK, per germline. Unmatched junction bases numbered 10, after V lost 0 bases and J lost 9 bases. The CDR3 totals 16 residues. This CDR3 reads CASSQDSGQVRGEQFF. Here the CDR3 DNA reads TGTGCCAGCAGCCAAGATTCGGGACAGGTTAGAGGTGAGCAGTTCTTC.

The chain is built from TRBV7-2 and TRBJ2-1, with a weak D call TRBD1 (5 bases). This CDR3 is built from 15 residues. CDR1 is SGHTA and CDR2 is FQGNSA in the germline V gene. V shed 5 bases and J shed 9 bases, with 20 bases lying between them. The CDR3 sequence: CASSAQGRVQGEQFF. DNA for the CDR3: TGTGCCAGCAGCGCCCAGGGAAGGGTACAAGGTGAGCAGTTCTTC.

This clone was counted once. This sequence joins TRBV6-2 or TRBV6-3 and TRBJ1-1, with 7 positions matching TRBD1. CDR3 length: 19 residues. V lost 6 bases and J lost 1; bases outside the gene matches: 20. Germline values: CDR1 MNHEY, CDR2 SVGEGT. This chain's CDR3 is CASSVKRGLPQMWNTEAFF. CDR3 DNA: TGTGCCAGCAGCGTAAAAAGGGGGCTGCCTCAAATGTGGAACACTGAAGCTTTCTTT.

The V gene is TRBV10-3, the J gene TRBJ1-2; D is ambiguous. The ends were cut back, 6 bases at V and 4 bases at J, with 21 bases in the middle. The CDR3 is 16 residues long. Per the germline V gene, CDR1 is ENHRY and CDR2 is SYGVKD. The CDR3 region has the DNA TGTGCCATCAGCTTTACAGATTCTCCTGTCTCCTATGGCTACACCTTC. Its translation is CAISFTDSPVSYGYTF.